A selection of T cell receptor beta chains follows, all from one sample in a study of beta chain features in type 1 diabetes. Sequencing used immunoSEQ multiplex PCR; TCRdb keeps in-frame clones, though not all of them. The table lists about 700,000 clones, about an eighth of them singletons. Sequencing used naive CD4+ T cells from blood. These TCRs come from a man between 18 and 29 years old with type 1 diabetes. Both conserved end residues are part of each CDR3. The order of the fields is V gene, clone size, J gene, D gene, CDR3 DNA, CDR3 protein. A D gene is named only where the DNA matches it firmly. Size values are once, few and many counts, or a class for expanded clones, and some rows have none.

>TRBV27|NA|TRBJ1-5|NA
TGTGCCAGCAGTCCCCCGACAGAGTTCAATCAGCCCCAGCATTTT
CASSPPTEFNQPQHF
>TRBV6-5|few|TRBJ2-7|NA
TGTGCCAGCAGTCCCACCGGGCGGGGCTACGAGCAGTACTTC
CASSPTGRGYEQYF
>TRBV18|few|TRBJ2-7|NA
TGTGCCAGCTCACCTGGGGTAGAGTACGAGCAGTACTTC
CASSPGVEYEQYF
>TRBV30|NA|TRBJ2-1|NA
TGTGCCTGGTCGTGGGGCCCAGGTTCCTACAATGAGCAGTTCTTC
CAWSWGPGSYNEQFF
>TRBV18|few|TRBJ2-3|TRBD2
TGTGCCAGCTCACTAGGACTAGATTCGACGCAGTATTTT
CASSLGLDSTQYF
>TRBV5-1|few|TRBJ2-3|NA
TGCGCCAGCAGCTCCGGTCCGGTCCCCTCCACAGATACGCAGTATTTT
CASSSGPVPSTDTQYF
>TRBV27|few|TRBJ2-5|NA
TGTGCCAGCAGCCTAGGGGAGACCCAGTACTTC
CASSLGETQYF
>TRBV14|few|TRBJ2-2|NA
TGTGCCAGCAGCCAAGATTGGACAGCGAACACCGGGGAGCTGTTTTTT
CASSQDWTANTGELFF
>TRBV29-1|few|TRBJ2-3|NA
TGCAGCGTTGAGAGAGGGGGGACAGATACGCAGTATTTT
CSVERGGTDTQYF
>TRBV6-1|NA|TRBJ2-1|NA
TGTGCCAGCAGTGAAGTTCGAGGAATCTTC
CASSEVRGIF
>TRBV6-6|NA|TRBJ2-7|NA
TGTGCCAGCAGTTACCACGAGCAGTACTTC
CASSYHEQYF
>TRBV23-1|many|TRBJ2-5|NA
TGCGCCAGCAGTCAACAGGGAGAGACCCAGTACTTC
CASSQQGETQYF
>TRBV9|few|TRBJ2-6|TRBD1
TGTGCCAGCAGCGTCCAAGGGCTCCTTGGACAGGGTTTTTCTGGGGCCAACGTCCTGACTTTC
CASSVQGLLGQGFSGANVLTF
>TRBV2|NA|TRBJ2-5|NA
TGTGCCAGCAGTGTCGAGCCTCAGACCCAGTACTTC
CASSVEPQTQYF
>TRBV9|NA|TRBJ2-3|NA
TGTGCCAGCAGCGTAGACGACTACTACACAGATACGCAGTATTTT
CASSVDDYYTDTQYF
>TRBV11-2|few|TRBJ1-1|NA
TGTGCCAGCAGCTTAAGGTTATCAGGGGCTGAAGCTTTCTTT
CASSLRLSGAEAFF
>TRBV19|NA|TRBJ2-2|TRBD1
TGTGCCAGTAGGGGACAGGGGCCCGGGGAGCTGTTTTTT
CASRGQGPGELFF
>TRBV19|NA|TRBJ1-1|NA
TGTGCCTGTACTGGAGATCCCAAGGGTAGCACTGAAGCTTTCTTT
CACTGDPKGSTEAFF
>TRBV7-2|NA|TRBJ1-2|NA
TGTGCCAGCAGCTTACTCGAGAGTGGCTACACCTTC
CASSLLESGYTF
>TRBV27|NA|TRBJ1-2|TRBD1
TGTGCCAGCAGGCCGACAGGGGGCGGCTACACCTTC
CASRPTGGGYTF
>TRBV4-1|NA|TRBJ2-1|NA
TGCGCCAGCAGCCACAGGACAGAATACAATGAGCAGTTCTTC
CASSHRTEYNEQFF
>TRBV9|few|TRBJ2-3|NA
TGTGCCAGCAGCCCGAGACCACACACAGATACGCAGTATTTT
CASSPRPHTDTQYF
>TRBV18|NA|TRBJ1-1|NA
TGTGCCAGCTCATCCCAGGGTGACACTGAAGCTTTCTTT
CASSSQGDTEAFF
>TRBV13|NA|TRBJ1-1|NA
TGTGCCAGCAGCCGCCGTCGATCAGCTAACACTGAAGCTTTCTTT
CASSRRRSANTEAFF
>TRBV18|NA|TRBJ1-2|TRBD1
TGTGCCAGCTCACCCGGGTGGCAGGGGGCGTCTAGGAACTATGGCTACACCTTC
CASSPGWQGASRNYGYTF
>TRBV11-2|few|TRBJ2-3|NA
TGTGCCAGCAGCTCTGGATATACAGATACGCAGTATTTT
CASSSGYTDTQYF
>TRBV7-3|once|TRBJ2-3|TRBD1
TGTGCCAGCAGCCCAAAAGGACAGGGTAGGACAGATACGCAGTATTTT
CASSPKGQGRTDTQYF
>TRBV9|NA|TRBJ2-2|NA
TGTGCCAGCAGCGTTGTGGGACAGAACACCGGGGAGCTGTTTTTT
CASSVVGQNTGELFF
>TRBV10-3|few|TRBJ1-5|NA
TGTGCCATCAGTGAGTCGGCAGGGGTTGGTCAGCCCCAGCATTTT
CAISESAGVGQPQHF
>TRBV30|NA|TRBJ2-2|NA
TGTGCCTGGAGATCAGGGATACCCGGGGAGCTGTTTTTT
CAWRSGIPGELFF
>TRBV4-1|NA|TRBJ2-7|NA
TGCGCCAGCAGCCAAGATCCCGCAGGCTTTACCTACGAGCAGTACTTC
CASSQDPAGFTYEQYF
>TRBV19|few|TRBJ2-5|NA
TGTGCCAGTAGTGTTTCCGGGCCCGTGGAGACCCAGTACTTC
CASSVSGPVETQYF
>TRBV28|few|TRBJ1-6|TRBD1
TGTGCCAGCAGCGCGACAGGGAGAGAATCACCCCTCCACTTT
CASSATGRESPLHF
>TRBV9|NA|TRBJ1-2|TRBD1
TGTGCCAGCAGCGCGTGGGGACAGGGGAGTATCGGCGAGGGCTACACCTTC
CASSAWGQGSIGEGYTF
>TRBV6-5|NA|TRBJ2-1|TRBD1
TGTGCCAGCAGTTACAACTCGATGTCCAGGGGGAATGAGCAGTTCTTC
CASSYNSMSRGNEQFF
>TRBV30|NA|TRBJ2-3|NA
TGTGCCTGGAGTCCTTCCGACGGATCCACAGATACGCAGTATTTT
CAWSPSDGSTDTQYF
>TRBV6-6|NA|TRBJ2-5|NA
TGTGCCAGCAGTCCGGGGGAGACCCAGTACTTC
CASSPGETQYF
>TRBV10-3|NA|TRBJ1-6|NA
TGTGCCATTGGACACTTGGATTCACCCCTCCACTTT
CAIGHLDSPLHF
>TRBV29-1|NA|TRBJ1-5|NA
TGCAGCGTTATCAGAAGCAAAAATCAGCCCCAGCATTTT
CSVIRSKNQPQHF
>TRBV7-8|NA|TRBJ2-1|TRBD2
TGTGCCAGCAGCTTAGAAGGGACTAGCGGATACAATGAGCAGTTCTTC
CASSLEGTSGYNEQFF
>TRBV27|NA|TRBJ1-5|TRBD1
TGTGCCAGCAGCGACAGGGGTGAGCCCCAGCATTTT
CASSDRGEPQHF
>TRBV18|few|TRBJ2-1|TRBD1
TGTGCCAGCTCACCCGGGACAGGGGGCAAGAATGAGCAGTTCTTC
CASSPGTGGKNEQFF
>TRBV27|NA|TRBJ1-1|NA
TGTGCCTCCTCGGTGAGCAGCGCGAACACTGAAGCTTTCTTT
CASSVSSANTEAFF
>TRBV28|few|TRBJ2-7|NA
TGTGCCAGCAGTGGTGGCGAGCAGTACTTC
CASSGGEQYF
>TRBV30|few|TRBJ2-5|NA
TGTGCCGGGGGGCGGGAGACCCAGTACTTC
CAGGRETQYF
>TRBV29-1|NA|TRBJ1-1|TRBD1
TGCAGCGTTTTGGACAGGGGGGGCACTGAAGCTTTCTTT
CSVLDRGGTEAFF
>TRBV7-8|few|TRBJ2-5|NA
TGTGCCAGCAGCTTACCCCTCAGGGGGGGAGAGACCCAGTACTTC
CASSLPLRGGETQYF
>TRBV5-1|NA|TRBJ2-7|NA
TGCGCCAGCAGCTTGTATCCCGCCCCAGGCGAGCAGTACTTC
CASSLYPAPGEQYF
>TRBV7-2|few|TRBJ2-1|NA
TGTGCCAGCAGCTTAGCCGGGAAGAATGAGCAGTTCTTC
CASSLAGKNEQFF
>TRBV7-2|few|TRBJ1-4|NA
TGTGCCAGCAGCCTGCCGCAGGTGGAAAAACTGTTTTTT
CASSLPQVEKLFF
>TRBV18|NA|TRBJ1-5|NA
TGTGCCAGCTCACCATCAGGCAGGGATCAGCCCCAGCATTTT
CASSPSGRDQPQHF
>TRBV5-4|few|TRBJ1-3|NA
TGTGCCAGCAGACCCCCGGCTGGAAACACCATATATTTT
CASRPPAGNTIYF
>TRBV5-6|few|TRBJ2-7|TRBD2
TGTGCCAGCAGATTGGACCTAGCGGGGACCTACGAGCAGTACTTC
CASRLDLAGTYEQYF